This TCR beta chain comes out of a study of T cells in Graves' hyperthyroidism and ophthalmopathy. This clonotype turned up a few times. Clinicians diagnosed patients from clinical symptoms, serum thyroxine and TRAb, thyroid ultrasound and orbital computed tomography. The TCR beta CDR3 regions underwent amplification using RNA transcripts as the source. During a first-round RT-PCR of the TCR CDR3, the HTBI primer set was used. TCRdb recomputed calls from the multiplex PCR reads with MiXCR, one row per CDR3 protein. The data hold about 360,000 distinct CDR3 sequences, with approximately 25% observed a single time. V lost 3 bases and J lost 1, with 12 bases in between. CDR1 is KGHSH, CDR2 LQKENI, per germline. The CDR3 has 15 amino acids.

The source of this sequence is a man between 50 and 59 years old with Graves' hyperthyroidism. The sequencing input was blood. The gene calls are TRBV18 and TRBJ2-5, with D tentatively TRBD2 (5 bases). The CDR3: CASSPLERPQETQYF. The CDR3 coding sequence is TGTGCCAGCTCACCTCTCGAGCGGCCCCAAGAGACCCAGTACTTC.